This T cell receptor beta chain was recovered during a study of blood T cell dynamics during melanoma immunotherapy. Across the whole study: Metastatic melanoma patients received first-line pembrolizumab or nivolumab plus ipilimumab. Whole-study results and caveats: PBMC repertoires of eventual disease-control patients split at W3 into clonality or diversity gains.

The CDR3 runs to 16 residues. Germline CDR1 and CDR2: SEHNR and FQNEAQ (reference sequence). With 3 bases clipped from V and 0 bases from J, the junction kept 5 bases outside the gene matches. Time point in this sample: week 3, after first cycle of checkpoint inhibitor. Sampling occurred pretreatment (T0) and at week 3 (W3), after cycle one of checkpoint blockade. DNA loading was fixed at 350 ng for all bulk PBMC samples. The repertoire was sequenced with immunoSEQ multiplex PCR; TCRdb's copy has only in-frame clones and lacks some. This sample has under 20,000 clones; 87% occur once, and the top ten carry 7.5% to 9%. Concerning this clone: What it binds is not known.

The sequenced sample was blood, obtained from a patient treated with checkpoint blockade. The chain joins TRBV7-9 to TRBJ2-5; 9 nucleotides agree with TRBD1. The clonotype originates from a human donor with melanoma. In nucleotides, the CDR3 is TGTGCCAGCAGCTTCCTACAGGGGGCTAACCAAGAGACCCAGTACTTC. Protein product: CASSFLQGANQETQYF. The full variable domain, completed using reference TRBV7-9 and TRBJ2-5, is DTGVSQNPRHKITKRGQNVTFRCDPISEHNRLYWYRQTLGQGPEFLTYFQNEAQLEKSRLLSDRFSAERPKGSFSTLEIQRTEQGDSAMYLCASSFLQGANQETQYFGPGTRLLVL.